This TCR beta chain is from a study of T cells in Graves' hyperthyroidism and ophthalmopathy. Using RNA transcripts as the source, TCR beta CDR3 regions were amplified. HTBI primers were used for first-round RT-PCR of the TCR CDR3. Via MiXCR, TCRdb re-called the multiplex PCR reads, giving one row per CDR3 protein. The repertoire has about 250,000 distinct CDR3 sequences, 24% of them found once; the top ten carry 30% to 40%. This clonotype was observed many times. The specimen sequenced was blood. The TCR originated in a woman between 40 and 50 years old with Graves' ophthalmopathy.

In DNA, the CDR3 is TGTGCCAGCAGCCGCCAGGACACCCCACTCCCCTACGAGCAGTACTTC. Translation: CASSRQDTPLPYEQYF. This chain joins TRBV28 and TRBJ2-7; tentative D call: TRBD1 (5 bases). Trimming took off 6 bases at V and 2 bases at J, with 20 bases between the two ends. This CDR3 has 16 amino acids. Per germline, CDR1 MDHEN and CDR2 SYDVKM.